This T cell receptor (beta chain) was documented in a study of T cell responses to AZD1222 COVID-19 vaccine. Study observations and caveats: White British people made up most donors, females outnumbered males, and clonal diversity was possibly underestimated. Unmutated variant regions are reportedly targeted by nearly half of spike-specific TCRs. Vaccination with two AZD1222 doses was followed by a rise in Spike-specific TCR breadth and depth. Repertoire samples came only from after the peak T cell response.

Regarding this clone: Its antigen is not identified.

The protocol was immunoSEQ multiplex PCR, while the TCRdb copy is restricted to in-frame clones and leaves out a portion. In the table there are fewer than 85,000 clones, approximately 90% of which are singletons. Germline CDR1 is SGHTA and CDR2 is FQGNSA. The CDR3 loop spans 13 amino acids. Trimming shortened V by 5 bases and J by 1 base, and 8 bases separated the two germline ends. Source: peripheral blood, taken 28 days after the second dose of the MenACWY control vaccine. This receptor was taken from an adult who received the MenACWY meningococcal vaccine as a control. This chain joins TRBV7-2 and TRBJ1-1; D is ambiguous. The CDR3, as DNA: TGTGCCAGCAGCCCTCAGGCGAACACTGAAGCTTTCTTT. Translating it yields CASSPQANTEAFF.